This TCR beta chain is from a study of monozygotic twins with inflammatory bowel disease. Points on this clonotype: No antigen is known for it.

Study-level findings and limits: Diversity of TCRbeta measured by inverse Simpson was lower in IBD patients than in healthy co-twins. Concordant and discordant twins showed no difference in repertoire similarity, possibly from limited power. Support was absent for any single strong signal or clonotype linked to IBD.

From the 5' RACE reads, TCRdb lists one entry per CDR3 protein and no DNA. In all, the sample yields 330,000 or so distinct CDR3 sequences. Specimen: blood. This TCR came from a human donor with ulcerative colitis or Crohn's disease, or a healthy co-twin of an affected twin (not recorded which).

The CDR3 protein is CASSSYALLNEQFF. The rearrangement joins TRBV12-3 or TRBV12-4 to TRBJ2-1; TCRdb calls TRBD1, which cannot be checked without DNA. There are 14 residues in the CDR3.